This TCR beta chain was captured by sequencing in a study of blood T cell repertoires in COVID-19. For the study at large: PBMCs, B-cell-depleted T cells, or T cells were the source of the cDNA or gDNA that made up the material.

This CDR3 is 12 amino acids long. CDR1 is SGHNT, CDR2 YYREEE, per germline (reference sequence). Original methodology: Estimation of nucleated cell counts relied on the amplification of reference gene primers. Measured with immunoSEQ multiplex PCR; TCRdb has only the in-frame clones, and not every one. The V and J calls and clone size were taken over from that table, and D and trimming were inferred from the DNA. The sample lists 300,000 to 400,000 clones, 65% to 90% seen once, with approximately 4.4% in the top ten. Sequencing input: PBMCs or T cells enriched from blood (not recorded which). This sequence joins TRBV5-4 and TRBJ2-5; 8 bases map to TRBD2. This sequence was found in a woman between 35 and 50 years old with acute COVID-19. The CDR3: CVSGGPWETQYF. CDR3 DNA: TGTGTGTCGGGGGGGCCATGGGAGACCCAGTACTTC.